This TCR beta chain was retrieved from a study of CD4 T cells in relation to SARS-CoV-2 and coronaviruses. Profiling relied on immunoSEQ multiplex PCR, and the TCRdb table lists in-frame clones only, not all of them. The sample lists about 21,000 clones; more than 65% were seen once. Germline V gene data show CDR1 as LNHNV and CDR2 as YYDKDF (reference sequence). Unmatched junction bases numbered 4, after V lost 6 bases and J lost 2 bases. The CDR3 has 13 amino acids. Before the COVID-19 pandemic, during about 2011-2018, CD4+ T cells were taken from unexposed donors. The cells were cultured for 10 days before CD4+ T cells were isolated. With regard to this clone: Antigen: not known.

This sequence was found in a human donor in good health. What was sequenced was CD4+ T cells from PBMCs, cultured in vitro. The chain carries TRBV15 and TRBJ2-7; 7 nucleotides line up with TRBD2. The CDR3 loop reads CATSERDPYEQYF. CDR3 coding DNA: TGTGCCACCAGTGAGCGGGACCCCTACGAGCAGTACTTC.